What follows are 3 T cell receptor beta chains derived from one specimen sequenced in a study of cytomegalovirus exposure and HLA in healthy donors. Measured with immunoSEQ multiplex PCR; TCRdb has only the in-frame clones, and not every one. The sample lists 55,000 to 65,000 clones, about 88% occurring once. Material for sequencing was PBMCs. The receptors derive from a man aged 18 to 30 in good health and CMV-seronegative.

The chain uses TRBV14 and TRBJ1-1, with a weak D call TRBD1 (6 bases). Germline-derived CDR1 and CDR2 are SGHDN and FVKESK. Trimming pared 3 bases from V and 8 bases from J, leaving 13 bases between. This CDR3 spans 13 amino acids. The CDR3 is CASSQQGQWEAFF. For the CDR3, the DNA is TGTGCCAGCAGCCAGCAGGGACAATGGGAAGCTTTCTTT.

The chain carries TRBV30 and TRBJ1-1, with D possibly matching TRBD1 (5 bases). Trimming cost V 2 bases and J 3 bases, with 10 bases left between them. The germline V gene has CDR1 GTSNPN and CDR2 SVGIG (reference sequence). The CDR3 loop spans 13 amino acids. The CDR3 is CAWSRQGDTEAFF. The CDR3 DNA is TGTGCCTGGAGTCGGCAGGGTGACACTGAAGCTTTCTTT.

The V call is TRBV2, the J call TRBJ2-3; D gene ambiguous. V was pared by 3 bases and J by 3 bases, with 7 bases between. CDR3 size: 13 residues. Germline loops: CDR1 SNHLY, CDR2 FYNNEI. The CDR3 coding sequence is TGTGCCAGCAGTGATTTAGCTACAGATACGCAGTATTTT. Translation gives CASSDLATDTQYF.